This T cell receptor (beta chain) appears in the sequencing data of a study of PD-L1 blockade in urothelial cancer. Time point here: pretreatment peripheral blood. CDR1 MDHEN and CDR2 SYDVKM come from the germline V gene. The J segment lost 7 bases and the V segment lost 5 bases, leaving 11 bases of the junction unmatched. The CDR3 runs 15 residues. Assay used: immunoSEQ multiplex PCR; TCRdb lists only in-frame clones, some missing. The data contain 95,000 or so clones, 87% of them singletons. The chain joins TRBV28 to TRBJ2-4, with TRBD1 identical over 7 bases. This receptor was identified in a man in his sixties with urothelial cancer. The specimen comprised PBMCs, sampled around atezolizumab (anti-PD-L1) treatment. CDR3 in DNA: TGTGCCAGCAGTCCAACAGGGGTATTACGTAACATTCAGTACTTC. It specifies CASSPTGVLRNIQYF. Supplemented by reference TRBV28 and TRBJ2-4, the full variable domain reads DVKVTQSSRYLVKRTGEKVFLECVQDMDHENMFWYRQDPGLGLRLIYFSYDVKMKEKGDIPEGYSVSREKKERFSLILESASTNQTSMYLCASSPTGVLRNIQYFGAGTRLSVL.